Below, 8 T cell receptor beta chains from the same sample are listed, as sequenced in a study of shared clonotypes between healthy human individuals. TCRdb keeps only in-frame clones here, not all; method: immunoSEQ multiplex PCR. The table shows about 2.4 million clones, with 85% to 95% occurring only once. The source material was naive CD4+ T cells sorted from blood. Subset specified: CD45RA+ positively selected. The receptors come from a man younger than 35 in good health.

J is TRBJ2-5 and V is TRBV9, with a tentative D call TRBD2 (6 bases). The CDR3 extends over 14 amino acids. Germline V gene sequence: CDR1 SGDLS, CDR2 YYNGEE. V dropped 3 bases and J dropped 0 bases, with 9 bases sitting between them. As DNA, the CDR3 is TGTGCCAGCAGCGAGGGGACTTACCAAGAGACCCAGTACTTC. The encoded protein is CASSEGTYQETQYF.

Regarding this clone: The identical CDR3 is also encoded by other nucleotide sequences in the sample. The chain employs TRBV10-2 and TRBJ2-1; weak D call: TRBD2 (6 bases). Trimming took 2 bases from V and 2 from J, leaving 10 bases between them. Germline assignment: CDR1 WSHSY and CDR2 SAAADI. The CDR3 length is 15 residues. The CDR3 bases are TGCGCCAGCAGTGAGAGGGGACTTCCCTACAATGAGCAGTTCTTC. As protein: CASSERGLPYNEQFF.

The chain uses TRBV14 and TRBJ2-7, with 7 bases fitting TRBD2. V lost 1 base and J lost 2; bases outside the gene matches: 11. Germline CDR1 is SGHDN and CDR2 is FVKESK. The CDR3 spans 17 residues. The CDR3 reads CASSQGGAGLGAYEQYF. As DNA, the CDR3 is TGTGCCAGCAGCCAAGGAGGAGCAGGACTAGGGGCCTACGAGCAGTACTTC.

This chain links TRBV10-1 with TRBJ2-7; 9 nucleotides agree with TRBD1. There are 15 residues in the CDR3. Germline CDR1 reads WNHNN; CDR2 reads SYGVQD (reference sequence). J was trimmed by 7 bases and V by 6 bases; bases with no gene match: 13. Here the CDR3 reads CASSLSGTGQGEQYF. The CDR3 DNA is TGCGCCAGCAGCCTTTCCGGGACAGGGCAAGGAGAGCAGTACTTC.

In DNA, the CDR3 is TGTGCCAGCAGCTTAGAATGGCCGGAAGGGAACACTGAAGCTTTCTTT. Its translation: CASSLEWPEGNTEAFF. The genes are TRBV7-2 and TRBJ1-1; D gene ambiguous. This CDR3 has 16 residues. V lost 1 base and J 1 base, leaving 13 bases between the germline ends. CDR1 and CDR2 (germline): SGHTA, FQGNSA.

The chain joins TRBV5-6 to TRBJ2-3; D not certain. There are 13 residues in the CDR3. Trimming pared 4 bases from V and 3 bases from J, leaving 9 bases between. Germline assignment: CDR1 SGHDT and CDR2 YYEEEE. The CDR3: CASSAGPTDTQYF. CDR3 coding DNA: TGTGCCAGCAGCGCCGGGCCTACAGATACGCAGTATTTT.

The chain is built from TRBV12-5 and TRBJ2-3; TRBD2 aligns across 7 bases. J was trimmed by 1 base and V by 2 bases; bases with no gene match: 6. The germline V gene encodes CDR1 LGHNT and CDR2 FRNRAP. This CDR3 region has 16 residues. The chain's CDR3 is CASGLSQRGGTDTQYF. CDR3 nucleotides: TGTGCTAGTGGTTTGTCCCAGCGGGGTGGCACAGATACGCAGTATTTT.

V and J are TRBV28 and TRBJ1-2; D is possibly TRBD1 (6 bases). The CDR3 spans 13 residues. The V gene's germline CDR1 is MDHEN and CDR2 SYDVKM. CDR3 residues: CALQGSANYGYTF. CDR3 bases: TGTGCTCTGCAGGGGTCAGCTAACTATGGCTACACCTTC.